This T cell receptor (beta chain) was captured in a study of T cells in localized non-small cell lung cancer. General study findings and limits: Sequencing involved a lone tumor region, leaving heterogeneity possible.

Sequenced by immunoSEQ multiplex PCR; TCRdb stores in-frame clones only, minus some. The profile shows approximately 50,000 clones, about 88% of them singletons. CDR3 length equals 14 residues. The V and J ends lost 4 bases and 5 bases respectively, with 14 bases between them. CDR1 is SGHRS and CDR2 is YFSETQ in the germline V gene. Comment on this clone: Its antigen is not known.

V and J are TRBV5-1 and TRBJ2-3; the D gene is possibly TRBD2 (5 bases). Sequences were derived from PBMCs, sampled before any cancer treatment. This clonotype originated in a man aged 35 to 70 with stage II lung adenocarcinoma. This CDR3 reads CASSRERTGDTQYF. Here the CDR3 DNA reads TGCGCCAGCAGCCGAGAGCGGACTGGAGATACGCAGTATTTT.